This TCR beta chain was retrieved from a study of control samples from healthy donors and cancer patients. The length of the CDR3 is 15 residues. Germline V lookup: CDR1 SGHTA, CDR2 FQGTGA. With 5 bases clipped from V and 0 bases from J, the junction kept 3 bases outside the gene matches. Libraries were prepared by immunoSEQ multiplex PCR; TCRdb keeps only in-frame clonotypes and omits some of them. The repertoire holds about 110,000 clones, with around nine tenths as singletons. The source is a woman aged 55 to 70 with lung cancer. The chain carries TRBV7-3 and TRBJ1-2, with 10 bases fitting TRBD1. Specimen: PBMCs. The CDR3: CASSLGQGTNYGYTF. Here the CDR3 DNA reads TGTGCCAGCAGCCTGGGACAGGGGACTAACTATGGCTACACCTTC.